The entry that follows covers one TCR beta chain sequence. In the authors' methods: It was from reference gene primer amplification that nucleated cell counts were estimated. Here immunoSEQ multiplex PCR was the method, and the copy in TCRdb shows in-frame clones only, minus some. The V and J calls and clone size were taken over from that table, and D and trimming were inferred from the DNA. Among fewer than 200,000 clones listed, less than 85% were seen once. Recovered participants had two consecutive negative NP/OP PCR tests, healthcare professional clearance, or symptom resolution. V was pared by 0 bases and J by 1 base, with 12 bases between. The CDR3 sequence is 16 residues long. Germline V CDR1 and CDR2: SGHRS, YFSETQ. The data are from a study of blood T cell repertoires in COVID-19. Study summary: PBMCs, B-cell-depleted T cells, or T cells provided the cDNA or gDNA that made up the material.

V usage is TRBV5-1 and J usage is TRBJ2-3, with D unresolved. Sequenced input: PBMCs or T cells enriched from blood (not recorded which). This TCR was sampled from a man aged 50 or older who had recovered from COVID-19. In nucleotides, the CDR3 is TGCGCCAGCAGCTTGGCCCCGACCCGGGGCACAGATACGCAGTATTTT. Translation gives CASSLAPTRGTDTQYF.